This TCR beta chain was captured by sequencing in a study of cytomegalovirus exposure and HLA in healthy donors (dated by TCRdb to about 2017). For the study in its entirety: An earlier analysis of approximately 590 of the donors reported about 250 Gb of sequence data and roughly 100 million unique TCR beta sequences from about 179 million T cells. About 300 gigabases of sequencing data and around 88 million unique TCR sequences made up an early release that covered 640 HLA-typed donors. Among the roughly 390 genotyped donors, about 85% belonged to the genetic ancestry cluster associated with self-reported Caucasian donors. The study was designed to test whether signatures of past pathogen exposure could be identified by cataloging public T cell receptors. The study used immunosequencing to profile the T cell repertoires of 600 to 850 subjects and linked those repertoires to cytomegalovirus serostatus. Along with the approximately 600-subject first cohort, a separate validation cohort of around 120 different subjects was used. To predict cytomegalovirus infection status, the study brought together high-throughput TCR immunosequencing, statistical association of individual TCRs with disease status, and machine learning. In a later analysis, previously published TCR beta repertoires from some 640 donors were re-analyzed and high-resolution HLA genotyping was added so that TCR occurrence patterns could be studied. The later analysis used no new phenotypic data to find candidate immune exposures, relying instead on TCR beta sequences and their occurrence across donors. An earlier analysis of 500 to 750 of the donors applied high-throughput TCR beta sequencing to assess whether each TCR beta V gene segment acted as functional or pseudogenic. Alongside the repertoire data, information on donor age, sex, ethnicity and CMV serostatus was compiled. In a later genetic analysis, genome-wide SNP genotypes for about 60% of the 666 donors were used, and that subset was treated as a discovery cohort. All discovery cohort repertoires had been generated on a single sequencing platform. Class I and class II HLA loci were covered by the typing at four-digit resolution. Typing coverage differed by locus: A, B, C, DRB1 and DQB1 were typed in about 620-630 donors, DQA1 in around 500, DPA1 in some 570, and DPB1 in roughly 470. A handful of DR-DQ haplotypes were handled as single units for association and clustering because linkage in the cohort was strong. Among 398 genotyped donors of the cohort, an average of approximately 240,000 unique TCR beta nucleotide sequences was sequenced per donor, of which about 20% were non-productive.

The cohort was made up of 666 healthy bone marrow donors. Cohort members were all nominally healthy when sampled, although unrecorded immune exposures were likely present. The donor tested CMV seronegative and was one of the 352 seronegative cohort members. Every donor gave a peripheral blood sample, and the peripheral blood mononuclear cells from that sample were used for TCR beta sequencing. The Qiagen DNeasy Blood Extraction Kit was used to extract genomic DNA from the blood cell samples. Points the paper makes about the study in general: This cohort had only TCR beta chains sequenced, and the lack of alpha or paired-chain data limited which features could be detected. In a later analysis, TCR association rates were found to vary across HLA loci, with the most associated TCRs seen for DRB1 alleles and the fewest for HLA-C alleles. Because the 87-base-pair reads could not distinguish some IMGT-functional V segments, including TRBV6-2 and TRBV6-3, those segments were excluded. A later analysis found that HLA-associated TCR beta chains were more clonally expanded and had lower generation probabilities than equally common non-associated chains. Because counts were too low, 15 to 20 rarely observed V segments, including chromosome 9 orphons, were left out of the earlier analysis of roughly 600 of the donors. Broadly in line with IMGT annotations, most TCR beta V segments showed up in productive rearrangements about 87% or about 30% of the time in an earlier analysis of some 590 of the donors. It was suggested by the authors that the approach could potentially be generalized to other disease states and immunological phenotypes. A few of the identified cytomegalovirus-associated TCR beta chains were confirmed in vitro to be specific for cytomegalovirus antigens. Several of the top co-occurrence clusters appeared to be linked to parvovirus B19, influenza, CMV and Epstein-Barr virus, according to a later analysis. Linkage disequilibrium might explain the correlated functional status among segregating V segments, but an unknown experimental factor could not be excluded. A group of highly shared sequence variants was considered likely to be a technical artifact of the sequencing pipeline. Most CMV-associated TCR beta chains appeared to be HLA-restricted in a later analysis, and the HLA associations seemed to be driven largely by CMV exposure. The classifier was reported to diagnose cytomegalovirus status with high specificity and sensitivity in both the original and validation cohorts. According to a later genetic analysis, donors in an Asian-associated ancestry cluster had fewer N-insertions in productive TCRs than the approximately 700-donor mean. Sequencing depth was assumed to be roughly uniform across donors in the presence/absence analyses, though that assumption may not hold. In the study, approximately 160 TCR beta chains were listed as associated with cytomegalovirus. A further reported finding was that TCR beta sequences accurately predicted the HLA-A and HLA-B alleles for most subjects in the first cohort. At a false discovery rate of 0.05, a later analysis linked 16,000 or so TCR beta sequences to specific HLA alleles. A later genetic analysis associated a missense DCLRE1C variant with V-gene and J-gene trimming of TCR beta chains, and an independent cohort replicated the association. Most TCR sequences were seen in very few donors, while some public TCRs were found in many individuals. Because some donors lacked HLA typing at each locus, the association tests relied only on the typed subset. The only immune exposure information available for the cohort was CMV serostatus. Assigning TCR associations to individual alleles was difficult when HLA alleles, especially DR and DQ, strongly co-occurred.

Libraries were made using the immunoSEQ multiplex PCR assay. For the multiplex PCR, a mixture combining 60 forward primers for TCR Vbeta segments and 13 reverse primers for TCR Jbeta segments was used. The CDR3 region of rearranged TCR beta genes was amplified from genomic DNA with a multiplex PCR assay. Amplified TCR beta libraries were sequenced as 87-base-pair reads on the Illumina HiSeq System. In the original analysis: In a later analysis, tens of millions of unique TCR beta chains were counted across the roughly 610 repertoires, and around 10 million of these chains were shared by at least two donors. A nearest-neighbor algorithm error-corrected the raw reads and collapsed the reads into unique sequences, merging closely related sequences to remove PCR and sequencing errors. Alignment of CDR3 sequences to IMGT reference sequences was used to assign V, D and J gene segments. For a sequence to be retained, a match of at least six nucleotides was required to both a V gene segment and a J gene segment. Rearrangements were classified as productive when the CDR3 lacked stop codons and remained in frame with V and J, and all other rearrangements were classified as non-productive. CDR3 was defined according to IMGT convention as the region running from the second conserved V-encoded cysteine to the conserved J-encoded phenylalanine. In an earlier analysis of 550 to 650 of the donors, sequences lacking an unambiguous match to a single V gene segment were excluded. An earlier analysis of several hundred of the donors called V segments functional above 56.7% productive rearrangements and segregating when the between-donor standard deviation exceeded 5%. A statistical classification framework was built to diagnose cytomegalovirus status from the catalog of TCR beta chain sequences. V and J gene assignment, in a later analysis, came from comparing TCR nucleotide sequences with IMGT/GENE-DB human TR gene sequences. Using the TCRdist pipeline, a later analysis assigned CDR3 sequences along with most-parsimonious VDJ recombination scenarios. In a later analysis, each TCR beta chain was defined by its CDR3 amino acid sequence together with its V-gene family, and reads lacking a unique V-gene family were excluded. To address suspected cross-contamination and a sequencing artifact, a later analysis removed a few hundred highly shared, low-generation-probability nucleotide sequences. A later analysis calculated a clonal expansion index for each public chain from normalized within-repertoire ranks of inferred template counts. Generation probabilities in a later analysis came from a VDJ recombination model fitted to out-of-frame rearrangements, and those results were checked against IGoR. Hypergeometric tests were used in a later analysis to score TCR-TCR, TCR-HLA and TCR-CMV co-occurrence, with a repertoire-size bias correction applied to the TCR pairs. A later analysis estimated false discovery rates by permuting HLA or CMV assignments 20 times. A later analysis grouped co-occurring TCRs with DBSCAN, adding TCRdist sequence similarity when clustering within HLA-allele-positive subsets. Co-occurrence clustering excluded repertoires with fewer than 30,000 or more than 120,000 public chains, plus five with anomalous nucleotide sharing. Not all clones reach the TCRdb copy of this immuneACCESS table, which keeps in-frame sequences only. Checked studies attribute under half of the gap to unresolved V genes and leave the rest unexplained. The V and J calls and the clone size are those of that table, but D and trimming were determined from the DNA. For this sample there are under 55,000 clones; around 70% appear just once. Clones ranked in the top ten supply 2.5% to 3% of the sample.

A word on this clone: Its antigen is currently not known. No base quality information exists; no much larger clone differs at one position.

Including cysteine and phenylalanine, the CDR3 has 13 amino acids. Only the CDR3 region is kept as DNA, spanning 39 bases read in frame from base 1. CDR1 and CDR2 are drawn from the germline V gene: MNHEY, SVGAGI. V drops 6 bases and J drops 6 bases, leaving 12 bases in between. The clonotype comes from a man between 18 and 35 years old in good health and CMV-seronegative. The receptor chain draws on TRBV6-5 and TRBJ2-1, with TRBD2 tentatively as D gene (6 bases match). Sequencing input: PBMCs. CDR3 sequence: CASSSGGTNEQFF. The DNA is TGTGCCAGCAGCTCCGGGGGTACCAATGAGCAGTTCTTC.